This T cell receptor beta chain was sequenced in a study of T-cell reconstitution after alpha-beta-depleted transplantation in children. Findings and caveats of the study: By one year post-transplant, T-cell counts and diversity largely arose from T cells that were newly produced. Some patients owed their high day-60 TCRbeta diversity to surviving recipient T cells and thymic progenitors.

This clonotype was counted at least ten times. What it recognizes is unknown. Germline V gene sequence: CDR1 PRHDT, CDR2 FYEKMQ (reference sequence). The CDR3 covers 17 residues. The germline V and J ends were trimmed by 0 bases and 0 bases, with 12 bases remaining between them. This sample's TCRbeta library carried unique molecular identifier barcodes. TCRdb reanalysed the PCR reads using MiXCR and keeps one entry per CDR3 protein. Among about 600,000 distinct CDR3 sequences listed, 10% to 15% were seen once. The sample was PBMCs, mostly from graft donor cells, taken 360 days after TCRalphabeta/CD19-depleted stem cell transplant. V and J are TRBV13 and TRBJ2-4; D is tentatively TRBD1 or TRBD2 (5 bases each). This TCR derives from a male patient younger than 18 who had a stem cell transplant for acute myeloid leukemia, so the T cells may come from the graft donor. CDR3 bases: TGTGCCAGCAGCTTAGGATCGAGGGGTATAGCCAAAAACATTCAGTACTTC. As protein: CASSLGSRGIAKNIQYF.